This TCR beta chain was recorded in a study of blood T cell repertoires in COVID-19. Looking at the study overall: Researchers got acute and convalescent COVID-19 samples from the United States, Italy and Spain. Sample material is recorded as cDNA or gDNA derived from T cells, B-cell-depleted T cells, or PBMCs.

Looked up from germline, CDR1 is ENHRY and CDR2 is SYGVKD. This CDR3 comprises 13 residues. Trimming removed 8 bases at V and 3 bases at J, with 11 bases between. Assay: immunoSEQ multiplex PCR; the TCRdb copy retains only in-frame clones and omits some. The sample includes roughly 61,000 clones, more than 60% of them seen just once. This chain uses TRBV10-3 with TRBJ1-5, with D unclear. This clonotype was sampled from a woman in her 70s with acute or convalescent COVID-19. Material: peripheral blood. CDR3 in amino acids: CAIGQIINQPQHF. The CDR3 DNA sequence: TGTGCCATCGGTCAGATTATCAATCAGCCCCAGCATTTT.